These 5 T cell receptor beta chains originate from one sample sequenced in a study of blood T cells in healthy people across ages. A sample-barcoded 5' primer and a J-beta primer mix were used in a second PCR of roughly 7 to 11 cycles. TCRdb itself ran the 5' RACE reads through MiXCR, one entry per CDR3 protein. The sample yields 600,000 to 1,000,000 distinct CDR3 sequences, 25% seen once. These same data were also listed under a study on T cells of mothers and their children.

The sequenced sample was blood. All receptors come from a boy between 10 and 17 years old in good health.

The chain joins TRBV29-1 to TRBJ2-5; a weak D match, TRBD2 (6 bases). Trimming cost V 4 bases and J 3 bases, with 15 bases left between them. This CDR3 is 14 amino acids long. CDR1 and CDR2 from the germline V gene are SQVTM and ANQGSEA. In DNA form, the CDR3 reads TGCAGCGTTGTAGGGGACTGGGGAAAAGAGACCCAGTACTTC. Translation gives CSVVGDWGKETQYF.

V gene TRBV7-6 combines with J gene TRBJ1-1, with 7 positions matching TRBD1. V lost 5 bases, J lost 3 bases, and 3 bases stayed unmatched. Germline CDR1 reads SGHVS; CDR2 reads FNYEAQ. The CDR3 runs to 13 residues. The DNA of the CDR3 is TGTGCCAGCAGCCCCAGGGGGGACACTGAAGCTTTCTTT. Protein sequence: CASSPRGDTEAFF.

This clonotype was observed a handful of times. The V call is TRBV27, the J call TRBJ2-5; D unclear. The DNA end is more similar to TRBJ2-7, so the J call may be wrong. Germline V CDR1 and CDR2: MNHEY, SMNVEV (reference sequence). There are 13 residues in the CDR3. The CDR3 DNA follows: TGTGCCAGCGCCTGGCAGAACTCCTACGAGCAGTACTTC. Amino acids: CASAWQNSYEQYF.

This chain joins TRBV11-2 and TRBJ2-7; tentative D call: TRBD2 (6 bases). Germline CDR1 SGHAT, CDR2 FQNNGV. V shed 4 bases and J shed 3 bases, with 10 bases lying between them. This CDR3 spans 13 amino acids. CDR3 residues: CASSYDSGYEQYF. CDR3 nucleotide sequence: TGTGCCAGCAGCTATGATAGCGGCTACGAGCAGTACTTC.

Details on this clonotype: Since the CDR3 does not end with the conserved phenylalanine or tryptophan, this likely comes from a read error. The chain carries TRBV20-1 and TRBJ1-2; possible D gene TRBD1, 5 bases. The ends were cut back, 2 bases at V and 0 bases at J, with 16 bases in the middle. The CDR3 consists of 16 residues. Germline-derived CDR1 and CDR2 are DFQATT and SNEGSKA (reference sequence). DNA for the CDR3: TGCAGTGCTAGAAGGGGCTTCCTATGGTCTAACTATGGCTACACCCTC. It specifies CSARRGFLWSNYGYTL.